The 31 T cell receptor beta chains listed next were all sequenced from one sample in a study of shared clonotypes between healthy human individuals (dated by TCRdb to 2018 to 2020). Preparation of the library involved the immunoSEQ multiplex PCR assay. TCRdb took this table from immuneACCESS and kept in-frame rearrangements with V and J called. Such tables lack part of the clones; where checked against another copy, unresolved V genes explain under half of the gap, and the rest is unexplained. The sample table lists roughly 1,100,000 clones, more than 65% of them with a count of one. In total, the top ten clones hold about 1.5% of the sample. The material sequenced was memory CD4+ T cells sorted from blood. The cell subset or site label, read with the paper, signifies: CD45RA-negative fraction. These receptors all come from a man aged 18 to 30 in good health.

This clone was recorded once. The V call is TRBV5-3, the J call TRBJ2-7, with 7 bases aligning to TRBD1. TRBV5-3 is sorted into the ORF group, with uncertain function. V shed 4 bases, J shed 0 bases, and the junction held 4 bases outside the gene matches. The CDR3 sequence is 14 residues long. Written as DNA, the CDR3 is TGTGCCAGAAGCCCGGACAGGACCTCCTACGAGCAGTACTTC. Amino acid sequence: CARSPDRTSYEQYF.

The rearrangement uses TRBV19 and TRBJ1-1; tentatively, D is TRBD1 (6 bases). Looked up from germline, CDR1 is LNHDA and CDR2 is SQIVND (reference sequence). This CDR3 has 13 amino acids. Trimming removed 4 bases at V and 4 bases at J, with 10 bases between. The CDR3 DNA reads TGTGCCAGTAGTACCCAAGGGGGCACTGAAGCTTTCTTT. It yields the protein CASSTQGGTEAFF. Combining the CDR3 with reference TRBV19 and TRBJ1-1 gives the whole variable domain DGGITQSPKYLFRKEGQNVTLSCEQNLNHDAMYWYRQDPGQGLRLIYYSQIVNDFQKGDIAEGYSVSREKKESFPLTVTSAQKNPTAFYLCASSTQGGTEAFFGQGTRLTVV.

This clone was seen only once. The chain links TRBV6-1 to TRBJ2-2; tentatively, D is TRBD2 (5 bases). CDR1 MNHNS and CDR2 SASEGT come from the germline V gene. CDR3 length: 15 residues. The V gene lost 6 bases and the J gene lost 6 bases, with 17 bases spanning the gap. CDR3 protein: CASRVDTISAGELFF. The CDR3 DNA reads TGTGCCAGCAGAGTTGACACTATTAGCGCCGGGGAGCTGTTTTTT.

The V gene is TRBV5-4, the J gene TRBJ2-4, with D possibly being TRBD2 (6 bases). The germline V and J ends were trimmed by 4 bases and 5 bases, with 16 bases remaining between them. The CDR3 runs to 15 residues. Germline V gene data show CDR1 as SGHNT and CDR2 as YYREEE (reference sequence). The CDR3 is CASSGGTAGENIQYF. In DNA form, the CDR3 reads TGTGCCAGCAGCGGGGGGACGGCCGGGGAAAACATTCAGTACTTC.

CDR3 nucleotide sequence: TGTGCCAGCAGCCCGGGGGGACCCGACGAGCAGTACTTC. Translated: CASSPGGPDEQYF. The gene calls are TRBV28 and TRBJ2-5; 7 bases fit TRBD2. The J call may be wrong; the DNA end is better matched by TRBJ2-7. Germline V lookup: CDR1 MDHEN, CDR2 SYDVKM. The CDR3 is 13 amino acids.

The V call is TRBV4-2, the J call TRBJ2-7; D remains ambiguous. V was trimmed by 4 bases and J by 3 bases, leaving 10 bases between them. The CDR3 sequence is 13 residues long. In germline, CDR1 is LGHNA, CDR2 YNFKEQ. CDR3 sequence reads: CASSPTGYYEQYF. CDR3 bases: TGTGCCAGCAGCCCGACTGGTTACTACGAGCAGTACTTC.

The V call is TRBV2, the J call TRBJ2-2; 14 bases are a match to TRBD2. V lost 7 bases and J lost 5; bases outside the gene matches: 6. From germline, CDR1 is SNHLY and CDR2 FYNNEI. The CDR3 is 16 residues long. The DNA of the CDR3 is TGTGCCAGCATCGGGACTAGCGGGAGAGCAACCGGGGAGCTGTTTTTT. Residues: CASIGTSGRATGELFF.

The table lists this clone with a count of one. V gene TRBV21-1 combines with J gene TRBJ1-2. TRBV21-1 is reported as a pseudogene. There are 14 residues in the CDR3. This chain's CDR3 is CASKRGRSNYGYTF. The CDR3 DNA sequence: TGTGCCAGCAAGAGGGGCCGATCTAACTATGGCTACACCTTC.

This chain links TRBV27 with TRBJ2-7; D is uncertain. Germline V gene sequence: CDR1 MNHEY, CDR2 SMNVEV (reference sequence). Between the trimmed V and J ends, which lost 6 bases and 1 base, there was a span of 10 bases. The CDR3 extends over 13 amino acids. The CDR3 protein is CASRDASSYEQYF. The CDR3 nucleotides are TGTGCCAGCAGGGACGCGTCGTCCTACGAGCAGTACTTC.

Many counts were recorded for this clone. V gene TRBV29-1 combines with J gene TRBJ1-5; 8 bases are a match to TRBD1. This CDR3 region has 13 residues. Germline loops: CDR1 SQVTM, CDR2 ANQGSEA. The V and J ends lost 7 bases and 6 bases, in that order; junction bases with no gene match: 8. The CDR3 sequence: CSASPGGGQPQHF. Here the CDR3 DNA reads TGCAGCGCTAGTCCAGGGGGCGGTCAGCCCCAGCATTTT. The variable domain in full, completed from reference TRBV29-1 and TRBJ1-5, reads SAVISQKPSRDICQRGTSLTIQCQVDSQVTMMFWYRQQPGQSLTLIATANQGSEATYESGFVIDKFPISRPNLTFSTLTVSNMSPEDSSIYLCSASPGGGQPQHFGDGTRLSIL.

The chain joins TRBV2 to TRBJ2-1, with a weak D call TRBD2 (6 bases). Germline V gene lookup returns CDR1 SNHLY and CDR2 FYNNEI. This CDR3 is 15 amino acids long. Trimming removed 0 bases at V and 8 bases at J, with 14 bases between. The CDR3, as DNA: TGTGCCAGCAGTGAAGCGGGCTCCAGGGAGGATGAGCAGTTCTTC. Residues: CASSEAGSREDEQFF.

As DNA, the CDR3 is TGTGCCAGCAGCTTAGGTGGGGCCTACAGGGCCCCCTACGAGCAGTACTTC. Its protein is CASSLGGAYRAPYEQYF. The chain has TRBV7-2 and TRBJ2-7, with D perhaps matching TRBD1 (6 bases). The V end was cut by 1 base, the J end by 2 bases, with 18 bases between. The CDR3 loop spans 17 amino acids. Per the germline V gene, CDR1 is SGHTA and CDR2 is FQGNSA.

V is TRBV7-5 and J is TRBJ2-5; TRBD2 reflects the table's D call only, with no check against the DNA. TRBV7-5 is described as a pseudogene. CDR3 size: 16 residues. CDR3 amino acids: CARSSTSAAWGETQYF. The CDR3, as DNA: TGTGCCAGAAGTTCGACTAGCGCAGCGTGGGGAGAGACCCAGTACTTC.

This clone was seen more than once but under ten times. The genes are TRBV27 and TRBJ2-5, with D possibly TRBD1 on 6 matching bases. This CDR3 is 16 amino acids long. Germline V lookup: CDR1 MNHEY, CDR2 SMNVEV (reference sequence). Between the trimmed V and J ends, which lost 6 bases and 4 bases, there was a span of 21 bases. The CDR3 nucleotides are TGTGCCAGCAGGGGCTGGGGCCAGGGGTTCGGAGAGACCCAGTACTTC. The encoded protein is CASRGWGQGFGETQYF.

This clone has only one observation. J is TRBJ2-5 and V is TRBV4-1, with D maybe TRBD1 (5 bases). V lost 3 bases and J 4 bases, leaving 18 bases between the germline ends. From germline, CDR1 is MGHRA and CDR2 YSYEKL. CDR3 length equals 16 residues. The CDR3 region is CASSQDDSRGRETQYF. The CDR3 nucleotides read TGCGCCAGCAGCCAGGATGATTCTAGGGGTCGAGAGACCCAGTACTTC.

V is TRBV7-8 and J is TRBJ2-7; 9 positions match TRBD1. The CDR3 loop spans 14 amino acids. The germline V gene has CDR1 SGHVS and CDR2 FQNEAQ. V was pared by 1 base and J by 7 bases, with 5 bases of the junction left unmatched. CDR3 nucleotide sequence: TGTGCCAGCAGCTTAGGGGGGACAGGGAGGGAGCAGTACTTC. Its protein product is CASSLGGTGREQYF.

The chain recombines TRBV2 with TRBJ1-6, with a possible D match to TRBD1 (5 bases). Looked up from germline, CDR1 is SNHLY and CDR2 is FYNNEI. The germline V and J ends were trimmed by 4 bases and 5 bases, with 15 bases remaining between them. The CDR3 contains 16 residues. CDR3 in DNA: TGTGCCAGCAGTGGGCCGCGCCAGGGCGATAATTCACCCCTCCACTTT. It translates to CASSGPRQGDNSPLHF. Looking up the rest from reference TRBV2 and TRBJ1-6 gives the full variable domain: EPEVTQTPSHQVTQMGQEVILRCVPISNHLYFYWYRQILGQKVEFLVSFYNNEISEKSEIFDDQFSVERPDGSNFTLKIRSTKLEDSAMYFCASSGPRQGDNSPLHFGNGTRLTVT.

Of note for this clone: The sample holds other DNA sequences that translate to the same CDR3. The gene calls are TRBV27 and TRBJ2-7, with D tentatively TRBD2 (6 bases). The germline V gene encodes CDR1 MNHEY and CDR2 SMNVEV (reference sequence). Between the trimmed V and J ends, which lost 4 bases and 3 bases, there was a span of 10 bases. The CDR3 extends over 13 amino acids. The CDR3 region has the DNA TGTGCCAGCAGTTCGGGACTGGGCTACGAGCAGTACTTC. This sequence encodes CASSSGLGYEQYF.

The chain carries TRBV7-2 and TRBJ2-2, with no clear D. The CDR3 is 13 amino acids. CDR1 and CDR2 from the germline V gene are SGHTA and FQGNSA. V lost 4 bases, J lost 4 bases, and 7 bases lay in between. The CDR3 sequence: CASSYRSTGELFF. CDR3 in DNA: TGTGCCAGCAGCTACAGAAGCACCGGGGAGCTGTTTTTT.

The gene calls are TRBV7-9 and TRBJ1-6; no clear D. CDR3 length: 16 amino acids. From germline, CDR1 is SEHNR and CDR2 FQNEAQ (reference sequence). V was clipped by 5 bases and J by 7 bases, with 18 bases between them. CDR3 region: CASSLRSIGENSPLHF. As DNA, the CDR3 is TGTGCCAGCAGCCTACGCTCTATCGGGGAGAATTCACCCCTCCACTTT.

This rearrangement joins TRBV6-1 to TRBJ1-5; D is unclear. The CDR3 consists of 14 residues. The germline CDR1 and CDR2 sequences are MNHNS and SASEGT. With 3 bases removed from V and 3 bases from J, the gap between germline ends came to 9 bases. The DNA of the CDR3 is TGTGCCAGCAGTGACGGGCAGAACAATCAGCCCCAGCATTTT. Its translation: CASSDGQNNQPQHF.

The table lists this clone with a count of one. This chain joins TRBV7-2 and TRBJ2-7; D is uncertain. Trimming took 2 bases from V and 0 from J, leaving 5 bases between them. This CDR3 is 13 amino acids long. Looked up from germline, CDR1 is SGHTA and CDR2 is FQGNSA. The CDR3 region is CASSLNPSYEQYF. The CDR3 DNA reads TGTGCCAGCAGCTTAAATCCCTCCTACGAGCAGTACTTC.

Here the CDR3 reads CAWKWGPSYEQYF. The CDR3 DNA reads as TGTGCCTGGAAGTGGGGGCCCTCCTACGAGCAGTACTTC. This chain connects TRBV30 to TRBJ2-7; D might be TRBD1 (6 bases). Trimming cost V 4 bases and J 0 bases, with 10 bases left between them. Germline-derived CDR1 and CDR2 are GTSNPN and SVGIG (reference sequence). The CDR3 covers 13 residues.

This chain joins TRBV2 and TRBJ2-3, with 9 bases matching TRBD1. This CDR3 is built from 16 residues. Trimming removed 8 bases from V and 2 bases from J; junction bases left unmatched: 11. The germline CDR1 and CDR2 sequences are SNHLY and FYNNEI. The CDR3 DNA sequence: TGTGCCAGCCTCAGAGGGACAGGGTTTTCCACAGATACGCAGTATTTT. Amino acid sequence: CASLRGTGFSTDTQYF.

Note on this clone: The sample carries other DNA sequences with the same CDR3. This rearrangement joins TRBV11-3 to TRBJ2-1; no clear D gene. Looked up from germline, CDR1 is SGHNT and CDR2 is YENEEA. There are 13 residues in the CDR3. Trimming shortened V by 0 bases and J by 6 bases, and 6 bases separated the two germline ends. The CDR3 bases are TGTGCCAGCAGCTTAGACCTCGTCAATGAGCAGTTCTTC. It codes for CASSLDLVNEQFF.

The chain has TRBV6-6 and TRBJ2-3; D ambiguous. The ends were cut back, 5 bases at V and 5 bases at J, with 11 bases in the middle. CDR3 size: 13 residues. Germline V CDR1 and CDR2: MNHNY, SVGAGI (reference sequence). CDR3: CASSPSLGDTQYF. The DNA of the CDR3 is TGTGCCAGCAGTCCATCCCTGGGAGATACGCAGTATTTT.

This clone was seen a few times. The J gene is TRBJ2-1, the V gene TRBV11-2, with 8 bases aligning to TRBD1. Germline CDR1 and CDR2: SGHAT and FQNNGV. The V and J ends lost 5 bases and 6 bases, in that order; junction bases with no gene match: 12. This CDR3 contains 16 residues. The CDR3 nucleotides are TGTGCCAGCAGCGCGCTGAGAAGGACAGGGCCCAATGAGCAGTTCTTC. This gives the protein CASSALRRTGPNEQFF.

This clone appeared a few times. The junction shows a germline mismatch at one end, possibly a read error. The J gene is TRBJ1-2, the V gene TRBV30; D not certain. CDR1 and CDR2 (germline): GTSNPN, SVGIG (reference sequence). This CDR3 region has 10 residues. The CDR3 DNA reads TGTGCCTGGAGTAAAAGCGGGATCTTCTTC. It specifies CAWSKSGIFF.

This chain uses TRBV14 with TRBJ2-2, with D maybe TRBD2 (6 bases). Germline V lookup: CDR1 SGHDN, CDR2 FVKESK. The ends were cut back, 5 bases at V and 7 bases at J, with 17 bases in the middle. This CDR3 is 15 amino acids long. CDR3 nucleotides: TGTGCCAGCAGCAATGACCCGGGGGTCTACGGGGAGCTGTTTTTT. Encoded protein: CASSNDPGVYGELFF. The full variable domain, rest sourced from reference TRBV14 and TRBJ2-2, is EAGVTQFPSHSVIEKGQTVTLRCDPISGHDNLYWYRRVMGKEIKFLLHFVKESKQDESGMPNNRFLAERTGGTYSTLKVQPAELEDSGVYFCASSNDPGVYGELFFGEGSRLTVL.

This sequence joins TRBV7-2 and TRBJ1-3; D gene unclear. Germline V CDR1 and CDR2: SGHTA, FQGNSA. CDR3 size: 15 residues. The ends were cut back, 1 base at V and 0 bases at J, with 7 bases in the middle. The CDR3 coding sequence is TGTGCCAGCAGCTTAGACCAGAGCTCTGGAAACACCATATATTTT. Its translation is CASSLDQSSGNTIYF. Full variable domain (remainder filled in from reference TRBV7-2 and TRBJ1-3): GAGVSQSPSNKVTEKGKDVELRCDPISGHTALYWYRQSLGQGLEFLIYFQGNSAPDKSGLPSDRFSAERTGGSVSTLTIQRTQQEDSAVYLCASSLDQSSGNTIYFGEGSWLTVV.

V and J are TRBV27 and TRBJ2-6; D perhaps matches TRBD1 (5 bases). Trimming took 7 bases from V and 0 from J, leaving 16 bases between them. The CDR3 contains 17 residues. CDR1 and CDR2 (germline): MNHEY, SMNVEV (reference sequence). DNA for the CDR3: TGTGCCAGCACCCATAACAGGCTTAGCTCTGGGGCCAACGTCCTGACTTTC. Translation gives CASTHNRLSSGANVLTF.